A selection of T cell receptor beta chains follows, all from one sample in a study of Graves' ophthalmopathy and Graves' hyperthyroidism. TCRdb analysed the multiplex PCR reads with MiXCR anew, one entry per CDR3 protein. Of fewer than 250,000 distinct CDR3 sequences listed, roughly 27% were seen once; the top ten hold approximately 9.1%. Sequenced input: peripheral blood. The source of these receptors is a man aged 45-65 years with Graves' ophthalmopathy. CDR3s include the opening cysteine and the closing phenylalanine or tryptophan. Each record gives: V gene, D gene, clone size, J gene, CDR3 protein, CDR3 DNA. D genes are given only for firm matches. Some rows mark clone size as missing; the rest say once, few, many or name a class of expanded clone.

TRBV10-3,-,-,TRBJ1-1,CAISESLGGTEAFF,TGTGCCATCAGTGAGTCCTTGGGAGGCACTGAAGCTTTCTTT
TRBV7-2,TRBD1,few,TRBJ2-7,CATKAGTAYEQYF,TGTGCCACCAAGGCAGGGACAGCCTACGAGCAGTACTTC
TRBV7-8,TRBD1,many,TRBJ2-5,CASSSGGGETQYF,TGTGCCAGCAGCTCAGGGGGCGGGGAGACCCAGTACTTC
TRBV29-1,-,many,TRBJ2-7,CSVGTEFSYEQYF,TGCAGCGTTGGTACGGAATTCTCCTACGAGCAGTACTTC
TRBV6-5,-,many,TRBJ2-7,CASSLGAPEQYF,TGTGCCAGCAGTTTGGGGGCTCCGGAGCAGTACTTC
TRBV28,-,many,TRBJ1-5,CASTSPSLRPQHF,TGTGCCTCAACATCCCCCTCCTTGAGGCCCCAGCATTTT
TRBV9,-,many,TRBJ2-7,CASSPRRSGLTSYEQYF,TGTGCCAGCAGCCCCCGACGTTCGGGCCTGACCTCCTACGAGCAGTACTTC
TRBV6-1,-,many,TRBJ2-5,CASSPLVGAQETQYF,TGTGCCAGCAGTCCCTTAGTGGGAGCCCAAGAGACCCAGTACTTC
TRBV12-3/TRBV12-4,TRBD2,-,TRBJ2-5,CASSLAGTSRTQYF,TGTGCCAGCAGTTTAGCAGGGACTAGCCGAACCCAGTACTTC
TRBV11-1,-,-,TRBJ2-7,CASTLKGGLGSYEQYF,TGTGCCAGCACCCTCAAGGGGGGGCTTGGTTCCTACGAGCAGTACTTC
TRBV28,TRBD1,many,TRBJ1-2,CASSLLPGQGAYGYTF,TGTGCCAGCAGTCTCCTCCCCGGACAGGGAGCCTATGGCTACACCTTC
TRBV10-3,-,many,TRBJ2-2,CAIRRDGGTGELFF,TGTGCCATCAGAAGGGACGGCGGCACCGGGGAGCTGTTTTTT
TRBV6-5,-,-,TRBJ1-2,CASSYSPGFGYTF,TGTGCCAGCAGTTACTCGCCAGGGTTTGGCTACACCTTC
TRBV12-5,TRBD1,-,TRBJ2-7,CASGRGTGGSYEQYF,TGTGCTAGTGGACGCGGGACAGGGGGCTCCTACGAGCAGTACTTC
TRBV4-3,-,many,TRBJ2-7,CASSQVDRSLEQYF,TGCGCCAGCAGCCAGGTAGACAGGTCCCTAGAGCAGTACTTC
TRBV3-1,-,many,TRBJ2-7,CASSQGSYEQYF,TGTGCCAGCAGCCAAGGGAGCTACGAGCAGTACTTC
TRBV28,-,-,TRBJ1-5,CASSPSIFSNQPQHF,TGTGCCAGCAGTCCCTCTATCTTCAGCAATCAGCCCCAGCATTTT
TRBV28,TRBD1,many,TRBJ2-4,CASSRGGTGVWGNIQYF,TGTGCCAGCAGTCGTGGGGGAACAGGGGTGTGGGGAAACATTCAGTACTTC
TRBV29-1,TRBD1,many,TRBJ2-7,CSVTRDRGSYEQYF,TGCAGCGTTACGAGGGACAGGGGCTCCTACGAGCAGTACTTC
TRBV28,-,many,TRBJ2-5,CASSLLAPGGPRWETQYF,TGTGCCAGCAGTCTACTAGCTCCAGGGGGTCCACGTTGGGAGACCCAGTACTTC
TRBV6-2/TRBV6-3,TRBD2,many,TRBJ2-5,CASSSPGTSGRWQTQYF,TGTGCCAGCAGTTCTCCCGGGACTAGCGGGCGGTGGCAGACCCAGTACTTC
TRBV28,-,-,TRBJ1-1,CASSLRMDTEAFF,TGTGCCAGCAGTCTCAGGATGGATACTGAAGCTTTCTTT
TRBV29-1,-,many,TRBJ2-5,CSVDHETYQETQYF,TGCAGCGTTGACCACGAAACGTACCAAGAGACCCAGTACTTC
TRBV6-1,-,-,TRBJ1-5,CASSGTGANQPQHF,TGTGCCAGCAGTGGGACCGGGGCCAATCAGCCCCAGCATTTT
TRBV6-2/TRBV6-3,TRBD1,many,TRBJ2-5,CASSYSRRTGLEAPGETQYF,TGTGCCAGCAGTTACTCCCGACGGACAGGGCTAGAGGCTCCGGGAGAGACCCAGTACTTC
TRBV28,-,-,TRBJ1-2,CASSLRMGDNYGYTF,TGTGCCAGCAGCCTGAGGATGGGGGACAACTATGGCTACACCTTC
TRBV7-8,-,many,TRBJ2-7,CASSLGSPYEQYF,TGTGCCAGCAGCTTAGGCAGCCCCTACGAGCAGTACTTC
TRBV19,-,many,TRBJ1-2,CASRQALGYGYTF,TGTGCCAGTAGGCAGGCACTGGGCTATGGCTACACCTTC
TRBV28,TRBD1,-,TRBJ1-2,CASSSTTFGQGALNYGYTF,TGTGCCAGCAGTTCCACTACCTTCGGACAGGGGGCCTTGAACTATGGCTACACCTTC
TRBV2,-,-,TRBJ2-5,CASAWQGETQYF,TGTGCCAGCGCCTGGCAGGGAGAGACCCAGTACTTC